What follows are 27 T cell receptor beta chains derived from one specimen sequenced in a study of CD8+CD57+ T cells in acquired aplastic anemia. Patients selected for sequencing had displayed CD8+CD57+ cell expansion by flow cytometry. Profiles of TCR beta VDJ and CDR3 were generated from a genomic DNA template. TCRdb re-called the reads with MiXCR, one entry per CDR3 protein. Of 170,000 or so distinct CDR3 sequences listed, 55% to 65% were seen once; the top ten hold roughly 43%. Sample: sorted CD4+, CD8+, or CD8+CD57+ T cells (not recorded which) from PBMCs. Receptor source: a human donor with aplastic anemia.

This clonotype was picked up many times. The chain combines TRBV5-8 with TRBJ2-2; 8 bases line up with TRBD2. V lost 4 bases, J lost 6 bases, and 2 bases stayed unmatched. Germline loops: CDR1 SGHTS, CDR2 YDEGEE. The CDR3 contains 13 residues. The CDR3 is CASSALAAGELFF. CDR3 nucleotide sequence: TGTGCCAGCAGCGCACTAGCGGCCGGGGAGCTGTTTTTT.

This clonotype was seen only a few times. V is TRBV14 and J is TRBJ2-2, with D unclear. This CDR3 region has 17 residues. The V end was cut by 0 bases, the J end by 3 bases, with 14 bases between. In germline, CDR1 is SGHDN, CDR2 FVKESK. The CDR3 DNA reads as TGTGCCAGCAGCCAAGATAGTACGGCTAGGGACACCGGGGAGCTGTTTTTT. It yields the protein CASSQDSTARDTGELFF.

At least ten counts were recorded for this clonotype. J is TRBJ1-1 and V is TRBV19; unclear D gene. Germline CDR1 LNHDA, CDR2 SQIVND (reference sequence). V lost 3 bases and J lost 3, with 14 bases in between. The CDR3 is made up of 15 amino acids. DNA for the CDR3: TGTGCCAGTAGTATCCCAAGGCTGGGGTACACTGAAGCTTTCTTT. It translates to CASSIPRLGYTEAFF.

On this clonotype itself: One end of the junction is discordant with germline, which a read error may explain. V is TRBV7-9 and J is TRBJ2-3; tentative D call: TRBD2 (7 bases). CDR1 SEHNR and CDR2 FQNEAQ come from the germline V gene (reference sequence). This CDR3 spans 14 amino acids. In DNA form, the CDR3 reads TGTGCCAGCAGCTTGGGCGGGGGCACAGGTACGCAGTATTTT. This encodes CASSLGGGTGTQYF.

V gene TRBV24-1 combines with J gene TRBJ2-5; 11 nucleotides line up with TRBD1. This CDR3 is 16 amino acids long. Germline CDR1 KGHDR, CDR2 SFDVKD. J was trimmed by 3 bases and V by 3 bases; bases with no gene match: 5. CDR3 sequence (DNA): TGTGCCACCAGTGATCCCCGGGACAGGGGGAAAGAGACCCAGTACTTC. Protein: CATSDPRDRGKETQYF.

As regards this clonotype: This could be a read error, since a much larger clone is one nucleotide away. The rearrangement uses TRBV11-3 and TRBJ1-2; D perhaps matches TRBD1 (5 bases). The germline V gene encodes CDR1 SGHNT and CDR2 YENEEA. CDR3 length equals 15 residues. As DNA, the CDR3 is TGTGCCAGCAGCCCCCTCCAGGGAGCTAACTATGGCTCCACCTTC. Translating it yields CASSPLQGANYGSTF. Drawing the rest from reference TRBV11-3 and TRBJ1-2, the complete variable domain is EAGVVQSPRYKIIEKKQPVAFWCNPISGHNTLYWYLQNLGQGPELLIRYENEEAVDDSQLPKDRFSAERLKGVDSTLKIQPAELGDSAVYLCASSPLQGANYGSTFGSGTRLTVV.

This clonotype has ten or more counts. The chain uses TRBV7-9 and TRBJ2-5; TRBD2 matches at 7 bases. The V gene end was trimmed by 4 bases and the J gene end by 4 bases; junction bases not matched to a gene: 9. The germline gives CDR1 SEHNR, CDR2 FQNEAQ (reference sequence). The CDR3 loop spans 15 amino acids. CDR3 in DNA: TGTGCCAGCAGCTCAAGTCTGGGGAGGGGAGAGACCCAGTACTTC. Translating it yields CASSSSLGRGETQYF.

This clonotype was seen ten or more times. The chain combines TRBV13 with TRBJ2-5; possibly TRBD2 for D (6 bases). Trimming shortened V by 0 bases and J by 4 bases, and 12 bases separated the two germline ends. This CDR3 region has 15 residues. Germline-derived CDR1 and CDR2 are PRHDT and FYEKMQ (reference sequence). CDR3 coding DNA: TGTGCCAGCAGCTTAGGCCTTACTAGCCGAGAGACCCAGTACTTC. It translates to CASSLGLTSRETQYF.

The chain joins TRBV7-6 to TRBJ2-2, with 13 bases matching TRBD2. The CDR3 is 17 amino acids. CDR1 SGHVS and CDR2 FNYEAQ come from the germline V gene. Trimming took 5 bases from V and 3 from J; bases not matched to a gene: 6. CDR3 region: CASSVLAGGPYTGELFF. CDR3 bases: TGTGCCAGCAGCGTACTAGCGGGGGGGCCATACACCGGGGAGCTGTTTTTT. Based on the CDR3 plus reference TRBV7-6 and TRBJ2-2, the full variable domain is GAGVSQSPRYKVTKRGQDVALRCDPISGHVSLYWYRQALGQGPEFLTYFNYEAQQDKSGLPNDRFSAERPEGSISTLTIQRTEQRDSAMYRCASSVLAGGPYTGELFFGEGSRLTVL.

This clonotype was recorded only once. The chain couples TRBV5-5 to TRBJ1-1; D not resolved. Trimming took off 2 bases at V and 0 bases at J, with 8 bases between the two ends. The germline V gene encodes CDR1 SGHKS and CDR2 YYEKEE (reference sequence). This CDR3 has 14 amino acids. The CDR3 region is CASSFTSLNTEAFF. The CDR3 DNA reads TGTGCCAGCAGCTTCACCAGTCTGAACACTGAAGCTTTCTTT.

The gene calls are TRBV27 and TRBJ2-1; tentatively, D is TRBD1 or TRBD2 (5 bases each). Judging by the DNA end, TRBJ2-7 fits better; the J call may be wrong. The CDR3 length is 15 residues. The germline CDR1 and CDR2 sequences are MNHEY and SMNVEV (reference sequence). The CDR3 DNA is TGTGCCAGCAGTCCCTCGGGACGGGCCTACAATGAGCAGTACTTC. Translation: CASSPSGRAYNEQYF.

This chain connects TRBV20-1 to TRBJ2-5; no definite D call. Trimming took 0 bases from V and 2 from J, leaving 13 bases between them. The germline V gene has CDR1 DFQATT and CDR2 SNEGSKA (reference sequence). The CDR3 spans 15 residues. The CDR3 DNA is TGCAGTGCTAGAGAAACCATGGCCAGTCAAGAGACCCAGTACTTC. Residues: CSARETMASQETQYF.

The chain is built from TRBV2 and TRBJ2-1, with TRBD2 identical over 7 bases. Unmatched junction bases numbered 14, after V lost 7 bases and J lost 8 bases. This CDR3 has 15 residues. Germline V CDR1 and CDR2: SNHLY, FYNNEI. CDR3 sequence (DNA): TGTGCCAGCACCCACCTTGGCGGGGGTTATCATGAGCAGTTCTTC. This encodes CASTHLGGGYHEQFF. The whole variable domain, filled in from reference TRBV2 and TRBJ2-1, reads EPEVTQTPSHQVTQMGQEVILRCVPISNHLYFYWYRQILGQKVEFLVSFYNNEISEKSEIFDDQFSVERPDGSNFTLKIRSTKLEDSAMYFCASTHLGGGYHEQFFGPGTRLTVL.

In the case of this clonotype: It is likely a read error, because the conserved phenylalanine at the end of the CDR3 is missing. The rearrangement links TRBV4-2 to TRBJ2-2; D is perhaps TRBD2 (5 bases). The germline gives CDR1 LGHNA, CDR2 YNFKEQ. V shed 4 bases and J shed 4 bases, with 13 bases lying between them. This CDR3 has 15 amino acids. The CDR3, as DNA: TGTGCCAGCAGCCCTACACTAGGAACCACCGGGGAGCTGTTTTCT. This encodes CASSPTLGTTGELFS.

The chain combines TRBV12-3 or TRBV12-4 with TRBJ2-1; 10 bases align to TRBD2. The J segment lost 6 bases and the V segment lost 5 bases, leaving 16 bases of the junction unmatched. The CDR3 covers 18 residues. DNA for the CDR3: TGTGCCAGCAGTCCCCGCAGCGGGGGGGAGACCCGGGGCAATGAGCAGTTCTTC. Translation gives CASSPRSGGETRGNEQFF.

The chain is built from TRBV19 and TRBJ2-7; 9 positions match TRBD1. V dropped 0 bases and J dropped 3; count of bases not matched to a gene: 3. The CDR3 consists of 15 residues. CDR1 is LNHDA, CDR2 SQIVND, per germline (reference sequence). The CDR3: CASSIEGQGFYEQYF. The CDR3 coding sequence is TGTGCCAGTAGTATAGAAGGACAGGGGTTCTACGAGCAGTACTTC.

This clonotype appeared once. The DNA for the CDR3 is TGCGCCAGCAGCCAAGAAGTCCGCGAGCAGTACTTC. It codes for CASSQEVREQYF. This chain uses TRBV4-1 with TRBJ2-7, with D hard to call. There are 12 residues in the CDR3. Between the trimmed V and J ends, which lost 0 bases and 6 bases, there was a span of 6 bases. The V gene's germline CDR1 is MGHRA and CDR2 YSYEKL.

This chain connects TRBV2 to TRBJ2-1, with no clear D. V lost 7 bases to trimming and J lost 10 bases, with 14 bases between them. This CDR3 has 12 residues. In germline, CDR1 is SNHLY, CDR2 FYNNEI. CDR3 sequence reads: CASNARAPEQFF. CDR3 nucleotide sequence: TGTGCCAGCAACGCTAGAGCGCCAGAGCAGTTCTTC.

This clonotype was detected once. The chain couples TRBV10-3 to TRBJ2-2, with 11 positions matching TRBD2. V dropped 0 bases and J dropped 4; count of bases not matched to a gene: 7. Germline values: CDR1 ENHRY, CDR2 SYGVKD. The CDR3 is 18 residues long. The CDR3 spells CAISESTSGNFGTGELFF. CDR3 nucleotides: TGTGCCATCAGTGAGTCGACTAGCGGGAATTTTGGCACCGGGGAGCTGTTTTTT.

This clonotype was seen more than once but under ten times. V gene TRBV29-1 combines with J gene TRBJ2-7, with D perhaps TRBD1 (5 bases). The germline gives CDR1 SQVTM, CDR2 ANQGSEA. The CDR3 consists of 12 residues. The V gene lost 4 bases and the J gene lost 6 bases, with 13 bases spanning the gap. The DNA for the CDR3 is TGCAGCGTTGCGCAGGGTCGGGCCGAGCAGTACTTC. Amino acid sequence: CSVAQGRAEQYF.

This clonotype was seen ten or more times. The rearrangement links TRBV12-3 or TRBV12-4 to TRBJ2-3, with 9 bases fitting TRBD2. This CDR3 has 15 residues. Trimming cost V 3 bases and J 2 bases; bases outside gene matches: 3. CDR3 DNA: TGTGCCAGCAGTTTTCTAGCGGGGTACACAGATACGCAGTATTTT. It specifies CASSFLAGYTDTQYF.

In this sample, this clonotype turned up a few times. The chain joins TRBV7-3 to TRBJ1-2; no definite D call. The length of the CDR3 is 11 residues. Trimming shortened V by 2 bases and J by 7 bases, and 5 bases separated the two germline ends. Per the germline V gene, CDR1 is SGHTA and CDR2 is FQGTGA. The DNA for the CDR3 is TGTGCCAGCAGCTTAGGTCTTGGCTACACCTTC. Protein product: CASSLGLGYTF.

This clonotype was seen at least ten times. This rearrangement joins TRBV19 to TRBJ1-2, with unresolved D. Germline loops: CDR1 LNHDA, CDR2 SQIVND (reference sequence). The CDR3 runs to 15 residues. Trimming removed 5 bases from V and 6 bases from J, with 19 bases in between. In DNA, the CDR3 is TGTGCCAGTAGTCGCTACCTCTCACCAGGACATGGCTACACCTTC. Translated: CASSRYLSPGHGYTF.

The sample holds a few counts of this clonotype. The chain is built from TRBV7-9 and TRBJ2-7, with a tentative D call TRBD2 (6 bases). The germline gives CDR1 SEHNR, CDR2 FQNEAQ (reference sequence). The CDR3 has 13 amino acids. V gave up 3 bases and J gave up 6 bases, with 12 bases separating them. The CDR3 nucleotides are TGTGCCAGCAGCTTGCCGGGGGTGGGCGAGCAGTACTTC. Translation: CASSLPGVGEQYF.

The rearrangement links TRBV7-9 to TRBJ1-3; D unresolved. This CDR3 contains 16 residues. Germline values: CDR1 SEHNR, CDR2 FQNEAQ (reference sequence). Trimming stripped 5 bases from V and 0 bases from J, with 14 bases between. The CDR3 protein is CASSQGRFVSGNTIYF. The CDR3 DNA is TGTGCCAGCAGCCAAGGTCGGTTTGTCTCTGGAAACACCATATATTTT.

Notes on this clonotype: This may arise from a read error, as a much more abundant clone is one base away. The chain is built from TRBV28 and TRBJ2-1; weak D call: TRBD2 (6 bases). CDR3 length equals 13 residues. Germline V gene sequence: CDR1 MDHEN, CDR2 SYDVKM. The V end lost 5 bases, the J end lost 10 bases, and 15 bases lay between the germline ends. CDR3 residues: CASSRGTPYEQFF. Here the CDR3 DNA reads TGTGCCAGCAGTCGGGGGACCCCCTACGAGCAGTTCTTC.

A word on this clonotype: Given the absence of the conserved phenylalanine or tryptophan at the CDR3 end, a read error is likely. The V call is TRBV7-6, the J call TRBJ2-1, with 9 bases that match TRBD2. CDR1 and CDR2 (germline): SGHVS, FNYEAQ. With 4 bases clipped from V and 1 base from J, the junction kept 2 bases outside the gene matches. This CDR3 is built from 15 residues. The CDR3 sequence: CASSSAGGSYNEQFR. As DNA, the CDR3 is TGTGCCAGCAGCTCAGCGGGGGGTTCCTACAATGAGCAGTTCAGA.